The 23 T cell receptor beta chains below come from one sample, sequenced in a study of T-cell reconstitution after alpha-beta-depleted transplantation in children. Unique molecular identifiers were used in preparing the TCRbeta library. One entry per CDR3 protein results from TCRdb running MiXCR on the PCR reads. The table shows fewer than 400,000 distinct CDR3 sequences, with roughly 22% occurring only once. Sequenced here: PBMCs from the stem cell graft donor, sampled from the stem cell graft. These receptors were collected from a human donor who donated a stem cell graft to a child with acute myeloid leukemia.

The CDR3 spells CSASRQGPNTEAFF. The CDR3 DNA reads as TGCAGTGCTAGTAGACAGGGGCCAAACACTGAAGCTTTCTTT. The chain uses TRBV20-1 and TRBJ1-1; 8 bases are shared with TRBD1. Germline lookup yields CDR1 DFQATT and CDR2 SNEGSKA (reference sequence). V lost 3 bases to trimming and J lost 2 bases; unmatched junction nucleotides: 5. The CDR3 totals 14 residues.

This clonotype was found many times. DNA for the CDR3: TGTGCCATCAGTGAGTCGTGGGGCAGGGATGAGCAGTTCTTC. Translation: CAISESWGRDEQFF. This chain joins TRBV10-3 and TRBJ2-1; maybe TRBD1 (5 bases). Germline CDR1 and CDR2: ENHRY and SYGVKD. V was pared by 0 bases and J by 8 bases, with 11 bases between. The CDR3 consists of 14 residues.

This clonotype was seen ten or more times. The chain recombines TRBV5-5 with TRBJ2-7, with D perhaps TRBD1 or TRBD2 (5 bases each). Trimming shortened V by 2 bases and J by 3 bases, and 9 bases separated the two germline ends. This CDR3 has 13 residues. CDR1 and CDR2 (germline): SGHKS, YYEKEE (reference sequence). As DNA, the CDR3 is TGTGCCAGCAGCTTTTGGGACGGCTACGAGCAGTACTTC. Translation gives CASSFWDGYEQYF. Full variable domain (outside the CDR3, taken from reference TRBV5-5 and TRBJ2-7): DAGVTQSPTHLIKTRGQQVTLRCSPISGHKSVSWYQQVLGQGPQFIFQYYEKEERGRGNFPDRFSARQFPNYSSELNVNALLLGDSALYLCASSFWDGYEQYFGPGTRLTVT.

In its sample, this clonotype was seen a few times. The rearrangement joins TRBV20-1 to TRBJ1-1; D is possibly TRBD1 (5 bases). The germline gives CDR1 DFQATT, CDR2 SNEGSKA (reference sequence). The CDR3 spans 15 residues. Trimming took 3 bases from V and 2 from J, leaving 16 bases between them. The CDR3 coding sequence is TGCAGTGCTAGGACCCCTATGGGGGGAAACACTGAAGCTTTCTTT. It translates to CSARTPMGGNTEAFF.

This clonotype was detected many times. J is TRBJ2-3 and V is TRBV2, with D perhaps matching TRBD1 or TRBD2 (5 bases each). Trimming stripped 6 bases from V and 1 base from J, with 17 bases between. The CDR3 has 16 amino acids. The germline V gene encodes CDR1 SNHLY and CDR2 FYNNEI. The CDR3 is CASRTLPGRGTDTQYF. Written as DNA, the CDR3 is TGTGCCAGCAGAACTCTACCGGGACGAGGCACAGATACGCAGTATTTT.

This clonotype showed up just a few times. The rearrangement links TRBV28 to TRBJ2-5; 12 positions agree with TRBD2. Germline V lookup: CDR1 MDHEN, CDR2 SYDVKM. The V segment lost 3 bases and the J segment 2 bases; nucleotides outside the gene matches: 10. This CDR3 region has 18 residues. For the CDR3, the DNA is TGTGCCAGCAGTTTGAGACTAGCGGGAGTTAGCGGGCAAGAGACCCAGTACTTC. It yields the protein CASSLRLAGVSGQETQYF.

In its sample, this clonotype was seen many times. This CDR3 is CASSPLVREPTDTQYF. The CDR3 nucleotides are TGTGCCAGCAGTCCCCTAGTGCGGGAGCCCACAGATACGCAGTATTTT. The chain couples TRBV12-3 or TRBV12-4 to TRBJ2-3, with 7 positions matching TRBD2. V lost 5 bases, J lost 2 bases, and 10 bases stayed unmatched. This CDR3 region has 16 residues.

This clonotype is medium-sized (0.01 to 0.1%) by share. V gene TRBV20-1 combines with J gene TRBJ1-3, with TRBD1 identical over 7 bases. The V and J ends lost 5 bases and 7 bases, in that order; junction bases with no gene match: 8. This CDR3 is 13 amino acids long. Per germline, CDR1 DFQATT and CDR2 SNEGSKA (reference sequence). In DNA, the CDR3 is TGCAGTGCTCTCCGGGACAGTGGGAACACCATATATTTT. Translating gives CSALRDSGNTIYF.

The V gene is TRBV30, the J gene TRBJ1-1; TRBD1 might be the D (6 bases). With 1 base removed from V and 8 bases from J, the gap between germline ends came to 14 bases. CDR1 and CDR2 from the germline V gene are GTSNPN and SVGIG (reference sequence). The CDR3 totals 13 residues. CDR3 coding DNA: TGTGCCTGGAGTGGGCAGGGGTTGGGCGAAGCTTTCTTT. Protein sequence: CAWSGQGLGEAFF.

A few counts support this clonotype. This chain links TRBV28 with TRBJ2-3; unclear D gene. The germline V and J ends were trimmed by 5 bases and 1 base, with 13 bases remaining between them. Germline loops: CDR1 MDHEN, CDR2 SYDVKM. CDR3 length: 15 residues. CDR3 amino acids: CASSALPPGTDTQYF. The CDR3 DNA follows: TGTGCCAGCAGTGCACTACCGCCAGGCACAGATACGCAGTATTTT.

The rearrangement links TRBV27 to TRBJ1-1, with D unclear. Germline-derived CDR1 and CDR2 are MNHEY and SMNVEV (reference sequence). The CDR3 runs to 16 residues. V lost 8 bases, J lost 7 bases, and 26 bases lay in between. The CDR3 sequence is CASSTLAWARPHEAFF. DNA of the CDR3: TGTGCCAGCTCAACCTTGGCCTGGGCCCGCCCGCATGAAGCTTTCTTT.

The chain is built from TRBV4-3 and TRBJ1-2; the D is unclear. Germline assignment: CDR1 LGHNA and CDR2 YSLEER. The CDR3 runs to 15 residues. Trimming removed 4 bases at V and 2 bases at J, with 14 bases between. The CDR3 sequence: CASSLRGRHNYGYTF. The DNA of the CDR3 is TGCGCCAGCAGCCTAAGAGGGAGGCACAACTATGGCTACACCTTC.

This clonotype occurred a few times. A junction boundary mismatches the germline segment, possibly from a read error. The rearrangement uses TRBV5-6 and TRBJ2-5; 7 positions match TRBD1. The germline gives CDR1 SGHDT, CDR2 YYEEEE. This CDR3 has 11 residues. The CDR3 here is CASSLVGQEDF. DNA of the CDR3: TGTGCCAGCAGCTTGGTTGGACAGGAAGACTTC.

This chain links TRBV5-1 with TRBJ2-5, with 13 bases lining up with TRBD2. Trimming took 2 bases from V and 6 from J; bases not matched to a gene: 4. This CDR3 is built from 15 residues. Germline CDR1 SGHRS, CDR2 YFSETQ. The CDR3 nucleotides are TGCGCCAGCAGCTTAGGGACTAGCGGGATCAAGACCCAGTACTTC. Its protein product is CASSLGTSGIKTQYF.

Ten or more counts support this clonotype. The rearrangement joins TRBV6-5 to TRBJ1-1; D unresolved. Trimming took 2 bases from V and 6 from J, leaving 10 bases between them. CDR1 and CDR2 (germline): MNHEY, SVGAGI. The CDR3 consists of 13 residues. The CDR3 loop is CASSYIVGPEAFF. Here the CDR3 DNA reads TGTGCCAGCAGTTACATCGTAGGGCCTGAAGCTTTCTTT.

The table lists this clonotype with a few counts. The chain combines TRBV27 with TRBJ2-3, with 14 bases lining up with TRBD2. V dropped 5 bases and J dropped 0; count of bases not matched to a gene: 13. Germline CDR1 is MNHEY and CDR2 is SMNVEV (reference sequence). This CDR3 has 20 amino acids. The CDR3 protein is CASSPGLAGEWGSSTDTQYF. The CDR3 DNA follows: TGTGCCAGCAGTCCGGGACTAGCGGGAGAGTGGGGATCTAGCACAGATACGCAGTATTTT.

The sample holds a few counts of this clonotype. This sequence joins TRBV5-1 and TRBJ2-2; 8 positions match TRBD1. J was trimmed by 3 bases and V by 0 bases; bases with no gene match: 4. There are 16 residues in the CDR3. Germline values: CDR1 SGHRS, CDR2 YFSETQ. The CDR3, as DNA: TGCGCCAGCAGCTTGGGAGGACAGGGCGACACCGGGGAGCTGTTTTTT. This encodes CASSLGGQGDTGELFF.

This clonotype was seen a few times. The rearrangement links TRBV28 to TRBJ2-2, with D hard to call. V was shortened by 2 bases and J by 0 bases, with 4 bases between the two germline ends. This CDR3 region has 14 residues. In germline, CDR1 is MDHEN, CDR2 SYDVKM. CDR3 in DNA: TGTGCCAGCAGTTTAGAGACGAACACCGGGGAGCTGTTTTTT. This codes for CASSLETNTGELFF.

This clonotype turned up a few times. The chain links TRBV15 to TRBJ2-5, with D possibly being TRBD2 (5 bases). The CDR3 contains 15 residues. Germline V CDR1 and CDR2: LNHNV, YYDKDF (reference sequence). V shed 0 bases and J shed 5 bases, with 13 bases lying between them. The CDR3 DNA follows: TGTGCCACCAGCAGAGACCCGGGAACGGGCGAGACCCAGTACTTC. Encoded protein: CATSRDPGTGETQYF.

This clonotype was recorded a few times. V is TRBV28 and J is TRBJ2-5; TRBD1 is a possible D gene (5 bases). The V gene lost 2 bases and the J gene lost 0 bases, with 10 bases spanning the gap. The germline V gene has CDR1 MDHEN and CDR2 SYDVKM. The CDR3 has 15 residues. This chain's CDR3 is CASSLPRQNQETQYF. In DNA, the CDR3 is TGTGCCAGCAGTTTACCTCGACAGAACCAAGAGACCCAGTACTTC. Combining the CDR3 with reference TRBV28 and TRBJ2-5 gives the whole variable domain DVKVTQSSRYLVKRTGEKVFLECVQDMDHENMFWYRQDPGLGLRLIYFSYDVKMKEKGDIPEGYSVSREKKERFSLILESASTNQTSMYLCASSLPRQNQETQYFGPGTRLLVL.

The chain combines TRBV10-3 with TRBJ2-1; 14 bases map to TRBD2. Looked up from germline, CDR1 is ENHRY and CDR2 is SYGVKD. The CDR3 extends over 16 amino acids. J was trimmed by 5 bases and V by 4 bases; bases with no gene match: 4. CDR3 in amino acids: CAISGAGLAGDNEQFF. The CDR3 bases are TGTGCCATCAGTGGCGCGGGACTAGCGGGGGACAATGAGCAGTTCTTC.

The chain recombines TRBV20-1 with TRBJ2-3; TRBD2 agrees at 7 bases. The CDR3 has 18 residues. CDR1 and CDR2 from the germline V gene are DFQATT and SNEGSKA (reference sequence). J was trimmed by 0 bases and V by 3 bases; bases with no gene match: 15. In DNA, the CDR3 is TGCAGTGCTAGCAGACCGACAGTACTAGCGTCTAGCACAGATACGCAGTATTTT. Its protein product is CSASRPTVLASSTDTQYF.

The chain recombines TRBV5-5 with TRBJ1-3; the D gene is possibly TRBD1 (6 bases). V lost 2 bases, J lost 4 bases, and 10 bases lay in between. The CDR3 runs 14 residues. CDR1 and CDR2 (germline): SGHKS, YYEKEE (reference sequence). CDR3 coding DNA: TGTGCCAGCAGCTTTACCGGGGGCGGAAACACCATATATTTT. This codes for CASSFTGGGNTIYF.